These 7 T cell receptor beta chains originate from one sample sequenced in a study of ipilimumab plus nivolumab after autologous stem cell transplantation. Data came from immunoSEQ multiplex PCR; TCRdb stores just in-frame clones and leaves some out. Of some 43,000 clones in the sample, 70% to 90% are singletons; the top ten hold about 0.97%. The starting material was PBMCs, obtained in a trial of ipilimumab plus nivolumab as post-transplant consolidation. These receptors all stem from a male donor with multiple myeloma.

J is TRBJ1-4 and V is TRBV9, with D unresolved. Trimming took off 0 bases at V and 0 bases at J, with 9 bases between the two ends. The CDR3 length is 16 residues. The V gene's germline CDR1 is SGDLS and CDR2 YYNGEE. The CDR3 is CASSVEWGATNEKLFF. The CDR3 DNA reads TGTGCCAGCAGCGTAGAATGGGGTGCAACTAATGAAAAACTGTTTTTT.

This clone was observed a few times. This sequence joins TRBV18 and TRBJ1-1; a possible D gene is TRBD1 (5 bases). This CDR3 is 13 amino acids long. The V end was cut by 5 bases, the J end by 3 bases, with 10 bases between. CDR1 is KGHSH and CDR2 is LQKENI in the germline V gene. The CDR3 here is CASSTGGDTEAFF. The DNA of the CDR3 is TGTGCCAGCTCAACGGGAGGGGACACTGAAGCTTTCTTT. Full variable domain (outside the CDR3, taken from reference TRBV18 and TRBJ1-1): NAGVMQNPRHLVRRRGQEARLRCSPMKGHSHVYWYRQLPEEGLKFMVYLQKENIIDESGMPKERFSAEFPKEGPSILRIQQVVRGDSAAYFCASSTGGDTEAFFGQGTRLTVV.

This sequence joins TRBV29-1 and TRBJ2-7; D is possibly TRBD1 (6 bases). The CDR3 totals 13 residues. V lost 7 bases and J 3 bases, leaving 16 bases between the germline ends. From germline, CDR1 is SQVTM and CDR2 ANQGSEA. The CDR3 coding sequence is TGCAGCGCCGCCAGTGGGACATACTACGAGCAGTACTTC. It codes for CSAASGTYYEQYF.

The chain has TRBV11-3 and TRBJ2-3; D remains ambiguous. Between the trimmed V and J ends, which lost 5 bases and 0 bases, there was a span of 12 bases. CDR1 is SGHNT, CDR2 YENEEA, per germline. CDR3 size: 15 residues. As DNA, the CDR3 is TGTGCCAGCAGCATGGACGGCACTAGCACAGATACGCAGTATTTT. Protein: CASSMDGTSTDTQYF.

This chain links TRBV19 with TRBJ2-1, with TRBD2 matching over 9 bases. Germline-derived CDR1 and CDR2 are LNHDA and SQIVND (reference sequence). V trimming: 6 bases; J trimming: 12 bases; junction bases outside the gene matches: 21. There are 17 residues in the CDR3. The CDR3 region is CASSPPLWRGGRGVQFF. In nucleotides, the CDR3 is TGTGCCAGTAGCCCCCCCCTTTGGCGGGGGGGCCGTGGTGTGCAGTTCTTC.

This clone was counted between two and nine times. The chain links TRBV7-9 to TRBJ2-3, with D possibly matching TRBD2 (6 bases). Germline-derived CDR1 and CDR2 are SEHNR and FQNEAQ (reference sequence). V lost 1 base and J lost 4, with 9 bases in between. CDR3 length: 14 amino acids. The CDR3 nucleotides are TGTGCCAGCAGCTTAGTTAGGGACTCAGATACGCAGTATTTT. Translation: CASSLVRDSDTQYF.

V gene TRBV9 combines with J gene TRBJ1-3, with a tentative D call TRBD1 (5 bases). This CDR3 is built from 12 residues. Germline-derived CDR1 and CDR2 are SGDLS and YYNGEE. V was pared by 1 base and J by 8 bases, with 7 bases between. The CDR3 here is CASSVPGDTIYF. DNA of the CDR3: TGTGCCAGCAGCGTACCGGGGGACACCATATATTTT.